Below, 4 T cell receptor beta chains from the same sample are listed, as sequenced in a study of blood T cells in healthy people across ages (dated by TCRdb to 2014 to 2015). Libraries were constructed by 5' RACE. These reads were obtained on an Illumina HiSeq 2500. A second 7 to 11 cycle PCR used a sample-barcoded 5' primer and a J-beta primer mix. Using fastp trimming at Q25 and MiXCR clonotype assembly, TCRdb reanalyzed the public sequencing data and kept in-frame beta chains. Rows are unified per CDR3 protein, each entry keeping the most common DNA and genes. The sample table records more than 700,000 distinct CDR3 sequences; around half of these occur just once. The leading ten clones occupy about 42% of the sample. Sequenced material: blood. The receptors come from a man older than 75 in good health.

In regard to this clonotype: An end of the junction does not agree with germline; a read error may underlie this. This CDR3 reads CACSLMSGRNTDTQYF. Here the CDR3 DNA reads TGTGCCTGCAGCCTAATGAGCGGGAGGAACACAGATACGCAGTATTTT. This chain links TRBV11-2 with TRBJ2-3; 9 nucleotides line up with TRBD2. Germline CDR1 SGHAT, CDR2 FQNNGV. The CDR3 contains 16 residues.

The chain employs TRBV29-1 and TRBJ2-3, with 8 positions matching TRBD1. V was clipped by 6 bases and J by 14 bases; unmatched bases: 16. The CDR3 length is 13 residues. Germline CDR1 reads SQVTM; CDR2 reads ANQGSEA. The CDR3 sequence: CSVQQGGNRYAYF. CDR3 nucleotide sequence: TGCAGCGTCCAACAGGGGGGCAACAGATACGCGTATTTT.

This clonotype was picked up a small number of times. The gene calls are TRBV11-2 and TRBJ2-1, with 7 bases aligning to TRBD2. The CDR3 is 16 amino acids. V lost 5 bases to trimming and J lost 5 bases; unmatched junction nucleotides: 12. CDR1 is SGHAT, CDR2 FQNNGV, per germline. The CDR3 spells CASSGVRGRANNEQFF. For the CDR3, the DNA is TGTGCCAGCAGCGGGGTGCGGGGGAGAGCAAACAATGAGCAGTTCTTC.

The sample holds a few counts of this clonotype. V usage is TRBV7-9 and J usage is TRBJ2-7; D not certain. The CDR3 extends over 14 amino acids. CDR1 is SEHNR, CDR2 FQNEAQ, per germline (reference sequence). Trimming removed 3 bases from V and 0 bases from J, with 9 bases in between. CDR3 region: CASSFSASSYEQYF. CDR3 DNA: TGTGCCAGCAGCTTCTCGGCAAGCTCCTACGAGCAGTACTTC.